The 9 T cell receptor beta chains below come from one sample, sequenced in a study of a mutant IDH1 vaccine in newly diagnosed glioma. Data came from immunoSEQ multiplex PCR; TCRdb stores just in-frame clones and leaves some out. The table lists over 55,000 clones, around 80% of them singletons. No antigen has been identified for these receptors. Time point of the sample: week 23, last vaccination. In the vaccine, a single dose held 300 ug of the mutant IDH1 20-mer peptide, along with topical imiquimod. Source: PBMCs, taken from a glioma patient whose treatment included an IDH1 peptide vaccine. All receptors come from a woman aged 40 to 50 with glioma. Some clones in this sample may be carry-over from other donors' samples.

The chain couples TRBV30 to TRBJ1-1; D is ambiguous. There are 12 residues in the CDR3. V shed 2 bases and J shed 1 base, with 5 bases lying between them. Germline CDR1 reads GTSNPN; CDR2 reads SVGIG (reference sequence). CDR3 coding DNA: TGTGCCTGGAGTTATGAGAACACTGAAGCTTTCTTT. Its protein product is CAWSYENTEAFF.

V is TRBV9 and J is TRBJ1-3, with a possible D match to TRBD1 (5 bases). Germline V gene data show CDR1 as SGDLS and CDR2 as YYNGEE. CDR3 length: 15 residues. Trimming stripped 4 bases from V and 4 bases from J, with 15 bases between. In DNA form, the CDR3 reads TGTGCCAGCAGCCCCAAAGGGGTAAGAGGAAACACCATATATTTT. It codes for CASSPKGVRGNTIYF. Drawing the rest from reference TRBV9 and TRBJ1-3, the complete variable domain is DSGVTQTPKHLITATGQRVTLRCSPRSGDLSVYWYQQSLDQGLQFLIQYYNGEERAKGNILERFSAQQFPDLHSELNLSSLELGDSALYFCASSPKGVRGNTIYFGEGSWLTVV.

Turning to this clone: Other DNA sequences from this sample encode an identical CDR3 as well. The chain employs TRBV19 and TRBJ1-5; the match to TRBD1 covers 9 bases. Losses at the gene ends were 5 bases for V and 4 bases for J; bases not matched to a gene: 6. Germline V gene data show CDR1 as LNHDA and CDR2 as SQIVND (reference sequence). The CDR3 runs 15 residues. CDR3 nucleotides: TGTGCCAGTAGTGTGGGACAGGGTGGGAATCAGCCCCAGCATTTT. It specifies CASSVGQGGNQPQHF.

The gene calls are TRBV19 and TRBJ1-4; D is uncertain. Germline V gives CDR1 LNHDA, CDR2 SQIVND (reference sequence). CDR3 size: 14 residues. Trimming removed 3 bases at V and 5 bases at J, with 10 bases between. DNA of the CDR3: TGTGCCAGTAGTATGATGGGAAACAATGAAAAACTGTTTTTT. It encodes CASSMMGNNEKLFF.

The V call is TRBV7-9, the J call TRBJ2-5, with 9 bases that match TRBD1. The CDR3 spans 18 residues. V was clipped by 1 base and J by 1 base; unmatched bases: 10. The V gene's germline CDR1 is SEHNR and CDR2 FQNEAQ (reference sequence). The CDR3 sequence: CASSLGYRDRDLQETQYF. The CDR3 DNA follows: TGTGCCAGCAGCTTAGGGTACCGGGACAGGGACCTCCAAGAGACCCAGTACTTC.

This clone was picked up one time. The chain has TRBV6-1 and TRBJ2-1, with D perhaps TRBD1 or TRBD2 (5 bases each). The germline gives CDR1 MNHNS, CDR2 SASEGT. V was cut by 4 bases and J by 4 bases, with 17 bases left in between. The CDR3 totals 16 residues. DNA of the CDR3: TGTGCCAGCAGTGGCCTGATAGCTGGGGGATACAATGAGCAGTTCTTC. It codes for CASSGLIAGGYNEQFF.

This chain links TRBV7-3 with TRBJ2-2, with D possibly TRBD1 on 6 matching bases. This CDR3 spans 15 amino acids. Between the trimmed V and J ends, which lost 4 bases and 4 bases, there was a span of 13 bases. Germline CDR1 and CDR2: SGHTA and FQGTGA. CDR3 residues: CASSSTRGGTGELFF. In DNA form, the CDR3 reads TGTGCCAGCAGCTCCACCAGGGGTGGCACCGGGGAGCTGTTTTTT.

This clone was detected only once. This chain uses TRBV5-1 with TRBJ1-1, with a tentative D call TRBD1 (6 bases). Germline lookup yields CDR1 SGHRS and CDR2 YFSETQ. The CDR3 covers 15 residues. Between the trimmed V and J ends, which lost 0 bases and 7 bases, there was a span of 16 bases. Here the CDR3 DNA reads TGCGCCAGCAGCTTGGATGGGGGGCAGATGGGTGAAGCTTTCTTT. It is translated as CASSLDGGQMGEAFF. The full variable domain, with the rest looked up from reference TRBV5-1 and TRBJ1-1, is KAGVTQTPRYLIKTRGQQVTLSCSPISGHRSVSWYQQTPGQGLQFLFEYFSETQRNKGNFPGRFSGRQFSNSRSEMNVSTLELGDSALYLCASSLDGGQMGEAFFGQGTRLTVV.

This chain connects TRBV6-1 to TRBJ2-7; D is possibly TRBD1 or TRBD2 (5 bases each). V lost 2 bases and J lost 3, with 11 bases in between. CDR1 and CDR2 (germline): MNHNS, SASEGT. The CDR3 runs 14 residues. CDR3 loop: CASSEWDRNYEQYF. CDR3 DNA sequence: TGTGCCAGCAGTGAATGGGACCGCAACTACGAGCAGTACTTC.